One and the same sample provided the 2 T cell receptor beta chains below, sequenced in a study of T cells in Graves' hyperthyroidism and ophthalmopathy. The TCR beta CDR3 regions underwent amplification using RNA transcripts as the source. TCR CDR3 regions were first amplified by RT-PCR with HTBI primers. TCRdb re-called the multiplex PCR reads with MiXCR, one entry per CDR3 protein. The sample contains about 260,000 distinct CDR3 sequences, less than 30% of which appear only once. Sequencing input: blood. The receptors were gathered from a man aged 40-49 years with Graves' hyperthyroidism that later progressed to Graves' ophthalmopathy.

In this sample, this clonotype turned up once. The V and J genes are TRBV20-1 and TRBJ2-1; no definite D call. The germline gives CDR1 DFQATT, CDR2 SNEGSKA (reference sequence). Trimming took off 1 base at V and 0 bases at J, with 4 bases between the two ends. This CDR3 is 13 amino acids long. The CDR3 here is CSARVASYNEQFF. The CDR3 DNA follows: TGCAGTGCTAGAGTCGCCTCCTACAATGAGCAGTTCTTC.

Ten or more counts support this clonotype. The chain uses TRBV12-3 or TRBV12-4 and TRBJ2-3; maybe TRBD1 (5 bases). V was shortened by 6 bases and J by 1 base, with 11 bases between the two germline ends. The CDR3 has 14 amino acids. CDR3 DNA: TGTGCCAGCAGGAGACAGCAACGCACAGATACGCAGTATTTT. Protein sequence: CASRRQQRTDTQYF.